Following are 21 T cell receptor beta chains from one sample sequenced in a study of response to subunit inactivated influenza vaccine. TCRdb re-analysed the RT-PCR reads in MiXCR, keeping a single row per CDR3 protein. The sample has 500,000 to 600,000 distinct CDR3 sequences, around 15% seen once. The sample consisted of PBMCs from blood, taken 12 days after vaccination. The origin of the receptors is a man aged 45-60 years who received an inactivated influenza vaccine.

This clonotype occurred a few times. The J gene is TRBJ1-1, the V gene TRBV20-1; tentative D call: TRBD1 (6 bases). CDR1 and CDR2 (germline): DFQATT, SNEGSKA (reference sequence). The CDR3 is 15 residues long. V lost 0 bases, J lost 5 bases, and 16 bases lay in between. The CDR3 DNA reads as TGCAGTGCTAGAGATCTGGGTTTGGGGGCGACTGAAGCTTTCTTT. Residues: CSARDLGLGATEAFF.

The V and J genes are TRBV20-1 and TRBJ1-5, with a tentative D call TRBD1 (6 bases). The CDR3 loop spans 16 amino acids. CDR1 is DFQATT, CDR2 SNEGSKA, per germline (reference sequence). Deletions cut 4 bases from V and 0 bases from J, with 16 bases between. The CDR3 DNA reads as TGCAGTGCTATAATAGGACAGTTCTTTAGCAATCAGCCCCAGCATTTT. It codes for CSAIIGQFFSNQPQHF.

This clonotype was recorded at least ten times. The chain recombines TRBV24-1 with TRBJ2-7, with 8 bases that match TRBD1. The CDR3 is made up of 15 amino acids. Germline trimming cut 3 bases from V and 2 bases from J; bases unmatched to any gene: 5. The germline gives CDR1 KGHDR, CDR2 SFDVKD. CDR3 bases: TGTGCCACCAGTGATCCAGGACAGGGAGCCTACGAGCAGTACTTC. Its translation: CATSDPGQGAYEQYF.

This clonotype was detected only a few times. The chain uses TRBV12-3 or TRBV12-4 and TRBJ2-7, with a possible D match to TRBD1 (6 bases). V was shortened by 6 bases and J by 6 bases, with 15 bases between the two germline ends. The CDR3 runs 13 residues. The CDR3 sequence: CASSQQTGGEQYF. Written as DNA, the CDR3 is TGTGCCAGCAGCCAACAGACAGGTGGCGAGCAGTACTTC.

This clonotype was seen only a few times. This chain connects TRBV15 to TRBJ2-6; D ambiguous. In germline, CDR1 is LNHNV, CDR2 YYDKDF (reference sequence). The CDR3 runs 15 residues. V was cut by 8 bases and J by 0 bases, with 11 bases left in between. The CDR3 loop is CATQPLSSGANVLTF. As DNA, the CDR3 is TGTGCCACCCAACCTCTGAGCTCTGGGGCCAACGTCCTGACTTTC.

This clonotype appeared a few times. The chain recombines TRBV10-3 with TRBJ2-7; D may be TRBD2 (5 bases). Germline V gene sequence: CDR1 ENHRY, CDR2 SYGVKD. The CDR3 sequence is 14 residues long. V lost 0 bases and J lost 3, with 9 bases in between. The CDR3: CAISESIRDYEQYF. The CDR3 bases are TGTGCCATCAGTGAGTCGATCCGGGACTACGAGCAGTACTTC.

The chain couples TRBV12-5 to TRBJ2-6, with no clear D. Germline CDR1 and CDR2: LGHNT and FRNRAP. V lost 4 bases and J lost 4, with 11 bases in between. The length of the CDR3 is 15 residues. The CDR3 nucleotides are TGTGCTAGTGGTTCGGAGTCGGTCGGGGCCAACGTCCTGACTTTC. Translating it yields CASGSESVGANVLTF.

About this clonotype itself: At one boundary the junction diverges from the germline segment, which might be a read error. This chain links TRBV20-1 with TRBJ1-1, with 7 bases aligning to TRBD1. The CDR3 consists of 14 residues. From germline, CDR1 is DFQATT and CDR2 SNEGSKA (reference sequence). DNA for the CDR3: TGCTGTGCTCGCCGACAGGGAAGGAACACTGAAGCTTTCTTT. Protein sequence: CCARRQGRNTEAFF.

This clonotype was found many times. V and J are TRBV7-2 and TRBJ1-6, with D unclear. The CDR3 has 16 residues. Germline V CDR1 and CDR2: SGHTA, FQGNSA. V was pared by 0 bases and J by 10 bases, with 16 bases between. The CDR3 spells CASSLAGRPSGSPLHF. CDR3 in DNA: TGTGCCAGCAGCTTAGCTGGGCGGCCTTCGGGATCACCCCTCCACTTT.

The genes are TRBV19 and TRBJ2-3; D call uncertain. CDR3 length equals 14 residues. Germline lookup yields CDR1 LNHDA and CDR2 SQIVND (reference sequence). The V and J ends lost 7 bases and 1 base respectively, with 12 bases between them. In DNA form, the CDR3 reads TGTGCCAGTACTGGCGGTAGGCGCACAGATACGCAGTATTTT. Encoded protein: CASTGGRRTDTQYF.

V is TRBV11-1 and J is TRBJ1-1, with TRBD1 matching over 11 bases. The V segment lost 5 bases and the J segment 0 bases; nucleotides outside the gene matches: 17. Looked up from germline, CDR1 is SGHAT and CDR2 is FQDESV (reference sequence). The CDR3 is 20 amino acids. CDR3 coding DNA: TGTGCCAGCAGCAGCGGACAGGGGGCGACCGTCTTTTCGATGAACACTGAAGCTTTCTTT. This gives the protein CASSSGQGATVFSMNTEAFF. Full variable domain (rest looked up from reference TRBV11-1 and TRBJ1-1): EAEVAQSPRYKITEKSQAVAFWCDPISGHATLYWYRQILGQGPELLVQFQDESVVDDSQLPKDRFSAERLKGVDSTLKIQPAELGDSAMYLCASSSGQGATVFSMNTEAFFGQGTRLTVV.

The chain links TRBV20-1 to TRBJ2-1, with D uncertain. Germline V gene lookup returns CDR1 DFQATT and CDR2 SNEGSKA (reference sequence). The CDR3 has 12 amino acids. V was cut by 5 bases and J by 5 bases, with 10 bases left in between. The CDR3 region is CSAGDIHNEQFF. CDR3 in DNA: TGCAGTGCTGGCGACATCCACAATGAGCAGTTCTTC.

The chain joins TRBV7-9 to TRBJ1-1, with 7 bases identical to TRBD1. CDR3 size: 14 residues. The junction had 7 bases not matched to a gene; V was cut back by 5 bases and J by 4 bases. Germline CDR1 reads SEHNR; CDR2 reads FQNEAQ (reference sequence). The DNA for the CDR3 is TGTGCCAGCAGCCGAGGGGGCTTTGGCACTGAAGCTTTCTTT. This gives the protein CASSRGGFGTEAFF.

This clonotype occurred a few times. V gene TRBV3-1 combines with J gene TRBJ2-3; TRBD2 agrees at 11 bases. CDR1 is LGHDT, CDR2 YNNKEL, per germline (reference sequence). Germline trimming cut 4 bases from V and 8 bases from J; bases unmatched to any gene: 2. The CDR3 contains 13 residues. For the CDR3, the DNA is TGTGCCAGCAGCCTCCTAGCGGGAGGTACGCAGTATTTT. Its protein is CASSLLAGGTQYF.

The chain recombines TRBV3-1 with TRBJ2-1, with D hard to call. V was clipped by 0 bases and J by 0 bases, with 12 bases between them. The V gene's germline CDR1 is LGHDT and CDR2 YNNKEL (reference sequence). The CDR3 consists of 17 residues. This CDR3 is CASSQESRNPSYNEQFF. The CDR3 DNA is TGTGCCAGCAGCCAAGAGAGTAGAAACCCCTCCTACAATGAGCAGTTCTTC.

This clonotype was observed a handful of times. The chain carries TRBV28 and TRBJ2-3; D is unresolved. The CDR3 sequence is 12 residues long. V dropped 5 bases and J dropped 2 bases, with 5 bases sitting between them. CDR1 and CDR2 (germline): MDHEN, SYDVKM. CDR3 loop: CASSKITDTQYF. The CDR3 DNA reads TGTGCCAGCAGTAAAATCACAGATACGCAGTATTTT. Full variable domain (remainder filled in from reference TRBV28 and TRBJ2-3): DVKVTQSSRYLVKRTGEKVFLECVQDMDHENMFWYRQDPGLGLRLIYFSYDVKMKEKGDIPEGYSVSREKKERFSLILESASTNQTSMYLCASSKITDTQYFGPGTRLTVL.

Only a few counts were recorded for this clonotype. The V gene is TRBV6-6, the J gene TRBJ1-2, with TRBD1 as a possible D gene (5 bases). Trimming pared 4 bases from V and 6 bases from J, leaving 12 bases between. The CDR3 is 13 residues long. Germline-derived CDR1 and CDR2 are MNHNY and SVGAGI (reference sequence). DNA of the CDR3: TGTGCCAGCAGTTCGGGAGGGGTAGATGGCTACACCTTC. Amino acids: CASSSGGVDGYTF.

Of note for this clonotype: Relative to the germline gene, one junction end is altered; a read error may explain this. CDR3 region: CATSDPDRPSTDKQYF. The DNA of the CDR3 is TGTGCCACCAGTGATCCCGACAGACCTAGCACAGATAAGCAGTATTTT. The chain couples TRBV24-1 to TRBJ2-3; D is perhaps TRBD1 or TRBD2 (5 bases each). This CDR3 has 16 amino acids. Germline V CDR1 and CDR2: KGHDR, SFDVKD.

This clonotype was observed at least ten times. The chain links TRBV6-5 to TRBJ1-6; 8 bases map to TRBD1. This CDR3 is built from 15 residues. With 0 bases clipped from V and 13 bases from J, the junction kept 8 bases outside the gene matches. CDR1 is MNHEY, CDR2 SVGAGI, per germline. The CDR3 nucleotides are TGTGCCAGCAGTTACTCGGATCAGGGGGCTCAGCCCCTCCACTTT. Translation: CASSYSDQGAQPLHF.

This clonotype was seen only a few times. The gene calls are TRBV20-1 and TRBJ1-5, with a weak D call TRBD1 (5 bases). CDR3 length equals 14 residues. V shed 3 bases and J shed 4 bases, with 13 bases lying between them. The V gene's germline CDR1 is DFQATT and CDR2 SNEGSKA (reference sequence). In nucleotides, the CDR3 is TGCAGTGCTAGGAATTGGCAGGGAAATCAGCCCCAGCATTTT. Translating gives CSARNWQGNQPQHF.

In its sample, this clonotype was seen a few times. The J gene is TRBJ2-3, the V gene TRBV3-1; D is tentatively TRBD1 or TRBD2 (5 bases each). The germline V gene has CDR1 LGHDT and CDR2 YNNKEL (reference sequence). Trimming pared 0 bases from V and 0 bases from J, leaving 13 bases between. This CDR3 comprises 17 residues. The CDR3 sequence is CASSQDGTTTSTDTQYF. The CDR3 nucleotides are TGTGCCAGCAGCCAAGATGGGACGACAACTAGCACAGATACGCAGTATTTT.